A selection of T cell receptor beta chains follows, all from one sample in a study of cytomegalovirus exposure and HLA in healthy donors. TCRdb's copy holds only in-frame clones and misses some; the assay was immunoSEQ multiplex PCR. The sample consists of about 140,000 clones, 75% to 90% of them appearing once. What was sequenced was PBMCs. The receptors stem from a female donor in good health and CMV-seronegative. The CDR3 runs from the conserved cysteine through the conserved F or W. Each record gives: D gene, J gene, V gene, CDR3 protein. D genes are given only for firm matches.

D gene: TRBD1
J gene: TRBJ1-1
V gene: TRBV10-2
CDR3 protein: CASSPQGGNTEAFF

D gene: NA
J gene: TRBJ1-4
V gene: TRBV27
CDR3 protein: CASSPRQASNEKLFF

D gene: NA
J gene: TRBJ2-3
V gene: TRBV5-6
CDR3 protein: CASRLTSTDTQYF

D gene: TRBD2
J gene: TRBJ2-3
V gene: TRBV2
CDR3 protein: CASSPGLAKDTQYF

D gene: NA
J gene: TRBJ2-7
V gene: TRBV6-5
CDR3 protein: CASSYSLGETAYEQYF

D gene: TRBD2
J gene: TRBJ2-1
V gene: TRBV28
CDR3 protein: CASSLGIAGGSGDEQFF

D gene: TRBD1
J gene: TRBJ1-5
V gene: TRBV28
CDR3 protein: CASPPRTGDNQPQHF

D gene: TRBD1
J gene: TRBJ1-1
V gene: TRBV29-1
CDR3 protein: CSVRTGGTEAFF

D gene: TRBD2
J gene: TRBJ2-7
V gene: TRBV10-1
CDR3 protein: CASSELAGSYEQYF

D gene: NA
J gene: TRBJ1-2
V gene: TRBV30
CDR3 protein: CAWSAVGANYGYTF

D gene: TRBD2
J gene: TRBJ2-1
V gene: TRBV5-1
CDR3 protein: CASSLWEGGYNEQFF

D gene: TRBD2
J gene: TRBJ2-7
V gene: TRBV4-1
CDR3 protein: CASSHLAGPTYEQYF

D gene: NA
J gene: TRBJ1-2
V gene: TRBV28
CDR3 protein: CASSRYRDTLGYTF

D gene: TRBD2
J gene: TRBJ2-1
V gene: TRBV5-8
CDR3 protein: CASSFSAGNNEQFF

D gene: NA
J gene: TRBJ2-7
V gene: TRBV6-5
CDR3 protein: CASSIQGEQYF

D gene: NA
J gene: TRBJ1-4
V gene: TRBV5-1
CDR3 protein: CASSFDIINEKLFF

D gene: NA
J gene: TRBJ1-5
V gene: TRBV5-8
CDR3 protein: CASSLNLGPRGNQPQHF

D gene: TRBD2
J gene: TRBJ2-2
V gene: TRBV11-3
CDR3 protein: CASSLVLAGGTGELFF

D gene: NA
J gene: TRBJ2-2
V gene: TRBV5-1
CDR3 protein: CASSLAGSVQELFF

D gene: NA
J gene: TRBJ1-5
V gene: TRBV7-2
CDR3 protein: CASSLQANQPQHF

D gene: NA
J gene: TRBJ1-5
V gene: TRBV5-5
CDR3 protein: CASSRGGDNQPQHF

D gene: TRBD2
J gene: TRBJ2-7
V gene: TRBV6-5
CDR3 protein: CASSYAAGGAYEQYF

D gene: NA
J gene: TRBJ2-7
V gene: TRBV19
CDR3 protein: CASSLGGYEQYF

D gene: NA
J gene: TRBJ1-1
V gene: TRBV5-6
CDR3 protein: CASSWGGMNTEAFF

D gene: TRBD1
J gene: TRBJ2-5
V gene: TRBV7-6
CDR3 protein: CASSPGQAVETQYF

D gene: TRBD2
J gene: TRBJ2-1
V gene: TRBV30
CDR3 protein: CAWSVLAGLVWDEQFF

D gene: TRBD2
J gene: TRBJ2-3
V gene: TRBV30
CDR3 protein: CAWSVLAGARTQYF

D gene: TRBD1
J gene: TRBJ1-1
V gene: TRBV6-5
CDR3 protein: CASRLFDRGAEAFF

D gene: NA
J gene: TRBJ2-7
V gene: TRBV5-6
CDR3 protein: CASSLPNSYEQYF

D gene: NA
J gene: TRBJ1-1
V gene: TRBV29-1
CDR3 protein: CSAATLNTEAFF

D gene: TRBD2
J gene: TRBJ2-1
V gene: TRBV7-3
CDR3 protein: CASSLRTSAYNEQFF

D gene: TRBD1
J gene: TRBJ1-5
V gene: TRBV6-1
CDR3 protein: CASSVNRGRNSNQPQHF

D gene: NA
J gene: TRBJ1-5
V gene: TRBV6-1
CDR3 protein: CASSEMETGQPQHF

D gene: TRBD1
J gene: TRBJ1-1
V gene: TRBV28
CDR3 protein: CASNQGGTKVNTEAFF

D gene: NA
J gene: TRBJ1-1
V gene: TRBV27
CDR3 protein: CASSIGVGAFGTEAFF

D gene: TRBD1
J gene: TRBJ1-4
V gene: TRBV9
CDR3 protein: CASSTQGANEKLFF

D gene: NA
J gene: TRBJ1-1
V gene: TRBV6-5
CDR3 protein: CASSYFGGTEAFF

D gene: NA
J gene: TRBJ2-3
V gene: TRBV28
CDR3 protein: CASSFLGQTSTDTQYF

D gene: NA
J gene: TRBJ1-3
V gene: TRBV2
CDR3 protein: CASWTGGNTIYF

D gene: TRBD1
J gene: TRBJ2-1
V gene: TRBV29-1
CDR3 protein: CSVGAGGGEQFF

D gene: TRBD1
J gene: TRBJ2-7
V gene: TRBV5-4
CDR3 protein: CASRADPGQGNEQYF

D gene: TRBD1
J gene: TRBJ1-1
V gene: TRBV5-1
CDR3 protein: CASSATGTGGTEAFF

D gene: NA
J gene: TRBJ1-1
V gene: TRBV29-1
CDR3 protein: CSVEVEAGPMNTEAFF

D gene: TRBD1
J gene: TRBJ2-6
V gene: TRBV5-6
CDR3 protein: CATGDRQSGANVLTF

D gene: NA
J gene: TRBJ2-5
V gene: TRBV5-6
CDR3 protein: CASTVAGGETQYF